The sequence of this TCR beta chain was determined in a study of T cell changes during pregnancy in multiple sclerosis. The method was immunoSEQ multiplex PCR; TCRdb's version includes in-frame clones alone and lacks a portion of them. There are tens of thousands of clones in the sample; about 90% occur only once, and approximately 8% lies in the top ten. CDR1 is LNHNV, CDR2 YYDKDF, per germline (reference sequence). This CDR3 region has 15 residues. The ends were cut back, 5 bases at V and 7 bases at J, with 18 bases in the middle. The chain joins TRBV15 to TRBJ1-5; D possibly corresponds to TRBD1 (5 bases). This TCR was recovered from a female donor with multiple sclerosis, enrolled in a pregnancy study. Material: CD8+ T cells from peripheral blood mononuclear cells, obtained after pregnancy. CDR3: CATSPGGVGQQPQHF. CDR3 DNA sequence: TGTGCCACCAGCCCGGGGGGGGTCGGTCAACAGCCCCAGCATTTT.